This T cell receptor (beta chain) emerged from a study of beta chain features in type 1 diabetes. Isolated RNA was reverse transcribed in full, so expressed TCRB transcripts were sequenced. TCRdb's copy holds only in-frame clones and misses some; the assay was immunoSEQ multiplex PCR. Of 350,000 or so clones listed, less than 20% were seen once; the top ten hold under 0.055%. Germline CDR1 SQVTM, CDR2 ANQGSEA. The CDR3 is made up of 13 amino acids. The V segment lost 7 bases and the J segment 3 bases; nucleotides outside the gene matches: 5. Sequencing used naive CD4+ T cells from blood. This chain joins TRBV29-1 and TRBJ2-1; 8 positions match TRBD1. The receptor was isolated from a young woman in good health. CDR3 protein: CSARDRLYNEQFF. The CDR3, as DNA: TGCAGCGCTCGGGACAGGCTCTACAATGAGCAGTTCTTC.